The clone carrying this TCR beta chain was seen a handful of times. No antigen is known for it. The J segment lost 4 bases and the V segment lost 0 bases, leaving 4 bases of the junction unmatched. CDR1 is MNHNS, CDR2 SASEGT, per germline. This CDR3 spans 15 amino acids. These data come from a study of T-cell memory formation after mild COVID-19. Whole-study findings and limits: Later expanders leaned CD4+, whereas day 15 to 85 contracting clones were balanced CD4/CD8. Some SARS-CoV-2-responding clones were already detected in memory before infection. For contracting clones, CD4+ ones sat mainly in CM and EM, CD8+ in EMRA. Among clones peaking at day 37 in the second wave, SARS-CoV-2 specificity remained unconfirmed.

TCRdb re-derived calls from the 5' RACE reads in MiXCR, one entry per CDR3 protein. The sample records approximately 180,000 distinct CDR3 sequences, 15% to 20% being singletons. The chain uses TRBV6-1 and TRBJ2-5, with 8 bases that match TRBD1. The sequence was obtained from an adult woman who had mild COVID-19 (a few samples of this study predate the infection). Cell type and time point are not known. Specimen: PBMCs or a T cell subset sorted from them (not recorded which). DNA of the CDR3: TGTGCCAGCAGTGAAGCCACAGGGGGAGGAGAGACCCAGTACTTC. It encodes CASSEATGGGETQYF.